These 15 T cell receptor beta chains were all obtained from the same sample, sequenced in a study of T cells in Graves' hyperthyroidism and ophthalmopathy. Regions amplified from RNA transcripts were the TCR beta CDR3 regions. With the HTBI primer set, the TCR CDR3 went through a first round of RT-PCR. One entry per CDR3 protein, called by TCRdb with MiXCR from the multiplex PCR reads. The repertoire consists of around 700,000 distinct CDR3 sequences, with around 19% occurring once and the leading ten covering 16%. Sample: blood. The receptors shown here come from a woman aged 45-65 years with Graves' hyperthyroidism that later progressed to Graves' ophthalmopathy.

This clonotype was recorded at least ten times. The CDR3 region is CSASPGPQETQYF. The CDR3 nucleotides read TGCAGTGCTAGTCCGGGTCCCCAAGAGACCCAGTACTTC. This chain joins TRBV20-1 and TRBJ2-5; D is unclear. The length of the CDR3 is 13 residues. Per the germline V gene, CDR1 is DFQATT and CDR2 is SNEGSKA (reference sequence). The V and J ends lost 3 bases and 1 base respectively, with 9 bases between them.

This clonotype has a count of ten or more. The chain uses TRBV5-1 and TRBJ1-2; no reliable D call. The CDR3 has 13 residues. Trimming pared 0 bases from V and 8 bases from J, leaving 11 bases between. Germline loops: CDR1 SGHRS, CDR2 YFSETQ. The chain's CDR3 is CASSLGAFSGYTF. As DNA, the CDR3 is TGCGCCAGCAGCTTGGGTGCTTTCAGCGGCTACACCTTC.

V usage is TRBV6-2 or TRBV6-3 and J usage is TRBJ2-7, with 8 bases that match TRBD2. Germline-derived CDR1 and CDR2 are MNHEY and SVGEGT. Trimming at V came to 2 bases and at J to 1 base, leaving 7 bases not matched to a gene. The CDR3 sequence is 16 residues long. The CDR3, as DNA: TGTGCCAGCAGTTACGGGTTACGGGGGGGATCCTACGAGCAGTACTTC. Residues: CASSYGLRGGSYEQYF.

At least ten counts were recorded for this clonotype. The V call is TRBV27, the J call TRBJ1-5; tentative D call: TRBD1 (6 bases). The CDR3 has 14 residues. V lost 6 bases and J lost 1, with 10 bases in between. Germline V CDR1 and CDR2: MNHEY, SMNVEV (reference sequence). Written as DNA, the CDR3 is TGTGCCAGCAGCAACACAGGGAGCAATCAGCCCCAGCATTTT. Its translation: CASSNTGSNQPQHF.

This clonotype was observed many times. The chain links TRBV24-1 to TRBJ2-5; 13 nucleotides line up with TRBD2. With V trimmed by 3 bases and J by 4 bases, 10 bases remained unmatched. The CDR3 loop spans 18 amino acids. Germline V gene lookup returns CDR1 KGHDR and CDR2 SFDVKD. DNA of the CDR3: TGTGCCACCAGTGATCCACGGACTAGCGGGGGTCCGGGAGAGACCCAGTACTTC. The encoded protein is CATSDPRTSGGPGETQYF.

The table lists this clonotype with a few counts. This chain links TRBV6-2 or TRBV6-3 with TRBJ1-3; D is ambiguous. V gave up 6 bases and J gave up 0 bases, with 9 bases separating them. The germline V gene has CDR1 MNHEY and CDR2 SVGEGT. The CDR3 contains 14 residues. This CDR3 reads CASRGRHSGNTIYF. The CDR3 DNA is TGTGCCAGCAGAGGACGGCACTCTGGAAACACCATATATTTT.

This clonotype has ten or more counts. The CDR3 region has the DNA TGCAGCGTTGTAGGGGTCCTCAACGGAAACACTGAAGCTTTCTTT. Its translation is CSVVGVLNGNTEAFF. This chain connects TRBV29-1 to TRBJ1-1, with D perhaps matching TRBD1 (5 bases). Germline CDR1 is SQVTM and CDR2 is ANQGSEA. The CDR3 has 15 residues. Trimming removed 4 bases from V and 2 bases from J, with 17 bases in between.

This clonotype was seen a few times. The CDR3 nucleotides are TGTGCCACCAGTCTTACCGGGAGGTACAATGAGCAGTTCTTC. It specifies CATSLTGRYNEQFF. The chain joins TRBV24-1 to TRBJ2-1, with 7 positions matching TRBD2. This CDR3 has 14 residues. Germline trimming cut 6 bases from V and 4 bases from J; bases unmatched to any gene: 5. In germline, CDR1 is KGHDR, CDR2 SFDVKD.

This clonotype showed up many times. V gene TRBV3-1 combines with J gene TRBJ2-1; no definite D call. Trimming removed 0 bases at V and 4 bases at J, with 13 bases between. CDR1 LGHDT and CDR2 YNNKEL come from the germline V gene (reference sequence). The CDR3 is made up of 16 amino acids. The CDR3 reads CASSQDLAFYYNEQFF. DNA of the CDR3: TGTGCCAGCAGCCAAGATCTGGCGTTTTATTACAATGAGCAGTTCTTC.

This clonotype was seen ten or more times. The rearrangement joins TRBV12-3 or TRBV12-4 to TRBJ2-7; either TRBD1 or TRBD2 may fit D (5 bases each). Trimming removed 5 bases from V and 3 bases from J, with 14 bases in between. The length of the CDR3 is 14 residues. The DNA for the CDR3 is TGTGCCAGCAGTCTCCTGGGACCGGTCTACGAGCAGTACTTC. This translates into CASSLLGPVYEQYF.

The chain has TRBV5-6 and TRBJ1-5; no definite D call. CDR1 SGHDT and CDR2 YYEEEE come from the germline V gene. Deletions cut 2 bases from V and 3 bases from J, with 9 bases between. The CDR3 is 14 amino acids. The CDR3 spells CASSLWTLNQPQHF. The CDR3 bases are TGTGCCAGCAGCTTATGGACCCTCAATCAGCCCCAGCATTTT.

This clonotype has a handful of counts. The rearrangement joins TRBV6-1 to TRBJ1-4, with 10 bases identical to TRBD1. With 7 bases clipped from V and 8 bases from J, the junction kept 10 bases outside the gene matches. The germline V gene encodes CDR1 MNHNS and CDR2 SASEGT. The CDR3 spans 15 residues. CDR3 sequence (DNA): TGTGCCAGCACTGACAGGGGGCGAGGCGTGGAAAAACTGTTTTTT. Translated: CASTDRGRGVEKLFF.

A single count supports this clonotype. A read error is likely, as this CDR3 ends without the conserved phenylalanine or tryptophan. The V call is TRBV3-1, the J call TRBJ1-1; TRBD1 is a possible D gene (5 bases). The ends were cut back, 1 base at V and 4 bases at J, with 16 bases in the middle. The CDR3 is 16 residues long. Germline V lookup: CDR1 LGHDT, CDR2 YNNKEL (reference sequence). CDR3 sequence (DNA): TGTGCCAGCAGCCAAGTGGCGGGCGGGGCGTCCACTGAAGCTTTCCTT. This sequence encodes CASSQVAGGASTEAFL.

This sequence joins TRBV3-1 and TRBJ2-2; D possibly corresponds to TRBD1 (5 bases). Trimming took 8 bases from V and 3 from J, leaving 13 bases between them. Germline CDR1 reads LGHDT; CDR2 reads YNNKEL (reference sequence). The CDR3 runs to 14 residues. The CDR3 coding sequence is TGTGCCAGCCAGCCAGGGTGGGACACCGGGGAGCTGTTTTTT. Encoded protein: CASQPGWDTGELFF.

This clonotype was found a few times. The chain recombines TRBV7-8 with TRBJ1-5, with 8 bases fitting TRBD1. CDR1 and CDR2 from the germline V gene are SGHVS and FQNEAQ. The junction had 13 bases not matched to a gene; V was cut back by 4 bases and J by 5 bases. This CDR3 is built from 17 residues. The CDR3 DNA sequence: TGTGCCAGCAGCTCTGGACAGGGCCCCTCTAACCATCAGCCCCAGCATTTT. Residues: CASSSGQGPSNHQPQHF.